This T cell receptor beta chain was found in a study of blood T cell repertoires in COVID-19. Background on the study: Italy, Spain and the United States were the sources of the convalescent and acute COVID-19 samples. The cDNA or gDNA used as material had been derived from T cells, B-cell-depleted T cells, or PBMCs.

CDR3 size: 14 residues. V was pared by 3 bases and J by 1 base, with 1 base of the junction left unmatched. The V gene's germline CDR1 is SGHRS and CDR2 YFSETQ. Under the authors' procedure: Reference gene primer amplification yielded estimated nucleated cell counts. Clones were sequenced by immunoSEQ multiplex PCR, and TCRdb holds only the in-frame ones, with some missing. Clonal size and the V and J genes are those of that table, whereas D and trimming came from the DNA. The sample yields 100,000 to 150,000 clones, roughly nine tenths seen once. J is TRBJ1-1 and V is TRBV5-1; 9 nucleotides agree with TRBD1. This sequence originates from a man aged 60-69 years with COVID-19, enrolled during active disease. Sequencing used peripheral blood. Here the CDR3 DNA reads TGCGCCAGCAGCTGGGGACAGGGGAACACTGAAGCTTTCTTT. Protein sequence: CASSWGQGNTEAFF.